This T cell receptor beta chain was sequenced during a study of T-cell memory formation after mild COVID-19. General study results and limits: Cross-reactive memory appears to have joined, as suggested by some responding clones showing up in pre-infection memory. Day 15 to 85 contracting clones showed balanced CD4/CD8; day 15 to 37 expanders favored CD4+. The SARS-CoV-2 specificity of second-wave clones reaching peak at day 37 remained unverified. Clones that contracted clustered mainly in CM and EM if CD4+ and in EMRA if CD8+.

Germline CDR1 and CDR2: DFQATT and SNEGSKA (reference sequence). This CDR3 is 14 amino acids long. V lost 0 bases to trimming and J lost 9 bases; unmatched junction nucleotides: 1. MiXCR, applied by TCRdb to the 5' RACE reads, yields one record per CDR3 protein. This sample has about 410,000 distinct CDR3 sequences, with about a quarter found just once. This clonotype appeared a few times. Its antigen is not known. This sequence originates from an adult woman who had mild COVID-19 (a few samples of this study predate the infection). Cell type and time point are not known. The sequenced sample consisted of PBMCs or a T cell subset sorted from them (not recorded which). The J gene is TRBJ2-1, the V gene TRBV20-1; 14 nucleotides match TRBD2. The CDR3 nucleotides are TGCAGTGCTAGAGAGACTAGCGGGAGGGCTGAGCAGTTCTTC. Its protein is CSARETSGRAEQFF.